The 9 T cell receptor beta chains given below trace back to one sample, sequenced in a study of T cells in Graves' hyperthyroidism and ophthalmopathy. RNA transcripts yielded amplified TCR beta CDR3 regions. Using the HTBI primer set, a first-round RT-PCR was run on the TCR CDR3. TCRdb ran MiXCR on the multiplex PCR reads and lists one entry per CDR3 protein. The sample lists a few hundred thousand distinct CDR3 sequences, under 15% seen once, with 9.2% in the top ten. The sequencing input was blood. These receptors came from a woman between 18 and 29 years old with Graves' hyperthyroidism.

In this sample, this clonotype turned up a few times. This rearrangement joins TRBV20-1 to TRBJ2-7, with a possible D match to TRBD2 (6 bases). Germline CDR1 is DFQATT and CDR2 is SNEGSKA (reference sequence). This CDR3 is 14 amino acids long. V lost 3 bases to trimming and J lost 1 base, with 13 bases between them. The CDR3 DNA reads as TGCAGTGCTAGCGGGAGCGGCCTTTCCTACGAGCAGTACTTC. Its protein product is CSASGSGLSYEQYF.

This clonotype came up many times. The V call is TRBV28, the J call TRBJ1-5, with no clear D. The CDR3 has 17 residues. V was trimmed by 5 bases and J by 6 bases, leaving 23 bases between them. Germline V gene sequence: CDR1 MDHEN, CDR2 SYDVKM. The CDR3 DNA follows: TGTGCCAGCAGTGCCCTCTGGGATCATAACCTGGGTCAGCCCCAGCATTTT. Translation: CASSALWDHNLGQPQHF. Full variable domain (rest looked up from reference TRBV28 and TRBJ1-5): DVKVTQSSRYLVKRTGEKVFLECVQDMDHENMFWYRQDPGLGLRLIYFSYDVKMKEKGDIPEGYSVSREKKERFSLILESASTNQTSMYLCASSALWDHNLGQPQHFGDGTRLSIL.

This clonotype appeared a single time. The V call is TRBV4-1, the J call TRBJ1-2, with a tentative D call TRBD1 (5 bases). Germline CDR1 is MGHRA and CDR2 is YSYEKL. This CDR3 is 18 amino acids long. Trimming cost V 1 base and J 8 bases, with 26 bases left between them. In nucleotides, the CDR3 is TGCGCCAGCAGCCAAGTTAAGTTGGGACGTCACCCCTTTCCCGGCTACACCTTC. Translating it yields CASSQVKLGRHPFPGYTF.

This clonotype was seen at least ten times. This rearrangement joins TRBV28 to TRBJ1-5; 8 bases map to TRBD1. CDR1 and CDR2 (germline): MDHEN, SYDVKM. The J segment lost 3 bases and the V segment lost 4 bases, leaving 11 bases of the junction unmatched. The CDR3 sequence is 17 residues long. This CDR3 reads CASSWNRGAGDNQPQHF. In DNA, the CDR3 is TGTGCCAGCAGTTGGAACAGGGGGGCAGGAGACAATCAGCCCCAGCATTTT.

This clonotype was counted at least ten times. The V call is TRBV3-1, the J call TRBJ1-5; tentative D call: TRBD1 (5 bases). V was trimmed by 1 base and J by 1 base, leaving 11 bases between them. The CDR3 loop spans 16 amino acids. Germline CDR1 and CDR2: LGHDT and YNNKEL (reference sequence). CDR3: CASSQGDSDSNQPQHF. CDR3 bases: TGTGCCAGCAGCCAAGGGGACTCGGACAGCAATCAGCCCCAGCATTTT.

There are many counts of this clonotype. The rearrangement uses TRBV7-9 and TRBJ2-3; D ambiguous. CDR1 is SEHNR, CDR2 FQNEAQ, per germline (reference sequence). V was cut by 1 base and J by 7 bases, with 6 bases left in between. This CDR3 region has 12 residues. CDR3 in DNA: TGTGCCAGCAGCTTAGAGTTCAATACGCAGTATTTT. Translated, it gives CASSLEFNTQYF.

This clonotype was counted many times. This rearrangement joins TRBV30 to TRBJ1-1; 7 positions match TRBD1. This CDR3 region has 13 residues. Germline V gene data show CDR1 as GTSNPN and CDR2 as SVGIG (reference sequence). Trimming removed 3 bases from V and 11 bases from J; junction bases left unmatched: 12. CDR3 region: CAWSPQGPNLAFF. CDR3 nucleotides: TGTGCCTGGAGCCCACAGGGGCCCAACCTTGCTTTCTTT. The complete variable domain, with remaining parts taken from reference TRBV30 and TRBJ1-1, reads SQTIHQWPATLVQPVGSPLSLECTVEGTSNPNLYWYRQAAGRGLQLLFYSVGIGQISSEVPQNLSASRPQDRQFILSSKKLLLSDSGFYLCAWSPQGPNLAFFGQGTRLTVV.

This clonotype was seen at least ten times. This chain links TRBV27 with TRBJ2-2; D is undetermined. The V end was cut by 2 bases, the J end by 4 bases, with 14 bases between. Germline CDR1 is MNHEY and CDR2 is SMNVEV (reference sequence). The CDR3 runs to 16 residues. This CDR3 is CASSLRRRPLTGELFF. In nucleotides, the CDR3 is TGTGCCAGCAGTTTACGCCGTCGGCCGCTCACCGGGGAGCTGTTTTTT.

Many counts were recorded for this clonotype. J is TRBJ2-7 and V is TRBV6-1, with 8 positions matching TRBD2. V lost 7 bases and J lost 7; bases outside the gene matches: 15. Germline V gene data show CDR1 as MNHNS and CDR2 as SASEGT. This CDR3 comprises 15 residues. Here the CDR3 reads CASTLGQLPGGEQYF. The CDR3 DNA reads TGTGCCAGCACCCTTGGACAGCTCCCGGGAGGGGAGCAGTACTTC.